A selection of T cell receptor beta chains follows, all from one sample in a study of T-cell reconstitution after alpha-beta-depleted transplantation in children. TCRdb re-called the PCR reads with MiXCR, one entry per CDR3 protein. The table has about 470,000 distinct CDR3 sequences, roughly 44% seen once; the top ten hold 27%. Sequencing used PBMCs, obtained before TCRalphabeta/CD19-depleted stem cell transplant. The receptor set was obtained from a girl aged 2 to 10 with aplastic anemia, due to receive a stem cell transplant. Each CDR3 is given with its conserved first and last residue. The D gene is left open where the match is weak. Clone size, where shown, is once, few, many, or a class for clones that have expanded.

V gene	clone size	J gene	D gene	CDR3 DNA	CDR3 protein
TRBV18	many	TRBJ2-2	TRBD1	TGTGCCAGCTCAGGACAGGGGGACGTCGGGGAGCTGTTTTTT	CASSGQGDVGELFF
TRBV20-1	NA	TRBJ2-4	NA	TGCAGTGCTAGAGATCAGGCAAGTGCCAAAAACATTCAGTACTTC	CSARDQASAKNIQYF
TRBV9	NA	TRBJ2-3	TRBD2	TGTGCCAGCAGCGTTAGCGGGGATACGCAGTATTTT	CASSVSGDTQYF
TRBV11-2	NA	TRBJ2-1	NA	TGTGCCAGCAGCACCCCCTACGCCTACAATGAGCAGTTCTTC	CASSTPYAYNEQFF
TRBV29-1	few	TRBJ1-4	TRBD1	TGCAGCGTTGTAGGGACAGGGGCAACTAATGAAAAACTGTTTTTT	CSVVGTGATNEKLFF
TRBV7-9	many	TRBJ1-1	NA	TGTGCCAGCAGCCAAGGTGGGCTGGGGGGCGCAGGTGAAGCTTTCTTT	CASSQGGLGGAGEAFF
TRBV18	NA	TRBJ2-3	NA	TGTGCCAGCTCACCAAGCAAGCGGAGCACAGATACGCAGTATTTT	CASSPSKRSTDTQYF
TRBV5-1	NA	TRBJ2-1	TRBD1	TGCCCCAGCAGCTTGGACAGGGATTACAATGAGCAGTTCTTC	CPSSLDRDYNEQFF
TRBV7-2	NA	TRBJ1-1	NA	TGTGCCAGCAGCGAAACAGGGCCAACTGAAGCTTTCTTT	CASSETGPTEAFF
TRBV24-1	many	TRBJ2-2	NA	TGTGCCACCAGTGATTTGGGGACTTCGAACACCGGGGAGCTGTTTTTT	CATSDLGTSNTGELFF
TRBV30	NA	TRBJ1-6	NA	TGTGCCTGGAGTGTATCCAGGACGGGCTATAATTCACCCCTCCACTTT	CAWSVSRTGYNSPLHF
TRBV6-5	NA	TRBJ2-2	NA	TGTGCCGCCAGGGGTGTCGGGGAGCTGTTTTTT	CAARGVGELFF
TRBV4-2	few	TRBJ2-1	NA	TGTGCCAGCAGCCAGGACGGAGTCTACAATGAGCAGTTCTTC	CASSQDGVYNEQFF
TRBV2	NA	TRBJ1-1	NA	TGTGCCAGCAGTAAGGGCCAACTATCCACTGAAGCTTTCTTT	CASSKGQLSTEAFF
TRBV29-1	few	TRBJ1-2	TRBD1	TGCAGCGTTGAGGGATCCGAGGGGGGACAGTTCTATGGCTACACCTTC	CSVEGSEGGQFYGYTF
TRBV20-1	few	TRBJ2-3	TRBD1	TGCAGTGCTTTGATAGGGGGACAGCCAGATACGCAGTATTTT	CSALIGGQPDTQYF
TRBV10-3	many	TRBJ2-4	NA	TGTGCCACCGGGGTAGGGCCCCGCGGCAAAAACATTCAGTACTTC	CATGVGPRGKNIQYF
TRBV7-2	NA	TRBJ2-2	NA	TGTGCCAGCAGCCTCAGGGAAACCGGGGAGCTGTTTTTT	CASSLRETGELFF
TRBV13	few	TRBJ2-7	NA	TGTGCCAGCAGCTCCAACAGGGTTACCGAGCAGTACTTC	CASSSNRVTEQYF
TRBV5-1	NA	TRBJ2-1	NA	TGCGCCAGCAGCGATGGGGACGGGAATGAGCAGTTCTTC	CASSDGDGNEQFF
TRBV28	many	TRBJ1-1	NA	TGTGCCAGCAGTTCCAACAGCTACACTGAAGCTTTCTTT	CASSSNSYTEAFF
TRBV5-6	NA	TRBJ1-1	NA	TGTGCCAGCAGCTTGGGGGTCGGACTTGGGGGTCGAGGGACTGAAGCTTTCTTT	CASSLGVGLGGRGTEAFF
TRBV5-1	NA	TRBJ1-1	NA	TGCGCCAGCAGCTTGGGGGTTACGACAGAGAACACTGAAGCTTTCTTT	CASSLGVTTENTEAFF
TRBV28	NA	TRBJ2-1	NA	TGTGCCAGCAGTCCCCCGACAGCTAACGAGCAGTTCTTC	CASSPPTANEQFF
TRBV13	NA	TRBJ2-4	TRBD2	TGTGCCAGCAGCTTAAGCCCTCCGGGACTAGCGGGAGGGGAAAACATTCAGTACTTC	CASSLSPPGLAGGENIQYF
TRBV7-8	NA	TRBJ1-5	NA	TGTGCCAGCAGCCACGCCTTTGGAGGGCCCCAGCATTTT	CASSHAFGGPQHF
TRBV9	NA	TRBJ2-3	NA	TGTGCCAGCAGCCCACGGGGAGACCCTGACACAGATACGCAGTATTTT	CASSPRGDPDTDTQYF
TRBV28	NA	TRBJ2-1	TRBD2	TGTGCCCGAGCGCGACTAGCGGACAACAATGAGCAGTTCTTC	CARARLADNNEQFF
TRBV7-9	NA	TRBJ2-3	NA	TGTGCCACCCCAGAAGATCATTGGACAGATACGCAGTATTTT	CATPEDHWTDTQYF
TRBV19	NA	TRBJ1-5	NA	TGTGCCAGTACGGGGTCAACTAGCAATCAGCCCCAGCATTTT	CASTGSTSNQPQHF
TRBV20-1	few	TRBJ2-7	NA	TGCAGTGCTAGACCCGGGAGTTACGAGCAGTACTTC	CSARPGSYEQYF
TRBV20-1	NA	TRBJ1-6	NA	TGCAGTGCGAAAGGATCGGGAAATTCACCCCTCCACTTT	CSAKGSGNSPLHF
TRBV5-6	NA	TRBJ1-4	TRBD1	TGTGCCAGCAGCTTGCCCGGGACAGATAATGAAAAACTGTTTTTT	CASSLPGTDNEKLFF
TRBV7-8	NA	TRBJ2-2	NA	TGTGCCAGCAGCTTCGCAGAGACAGTGAACACCGGGGAGCTGTTTTTT	CASSFAETVNTGELFF
TRBV7-2	many	TRBJ2-7	NA	TGTGCCAGCAGCTTAGCGGTCCTTTTGTCCTACGAGCAGTACTTC	CASSLAVLLSYEQYF
TRBV24-1	NA	TRBJ2-7	NA	TGTGCCACCAGTGATCTGGGAGCAGTAGGCGGCCAGTACTTC	CATSDLGAVGGQYF
TRBV2	NA	TRBJ2-2	NA	TGTGCCAGCAGGCAATTCCCGGGAGCGAACACCGGGGAGCTGTTTTTT	CASRQFPGANTGELFF
TRBV28	NA	TRBJ1-2	NA	TGTGCCAGCAGCCCCCAGGGGACCCGGAGGAGCTACACCTTC	CASSPQGTRRSYTF
TRBV5-1	NA	TRBJ2-7	NA	TGCGCCAGCAGCTTGGAGCGGATCTCCTACGAGCAGTACTTC	CASSLERISYEQYF
TRBV20-1	once	TRBJ2-7	TRBD1	TGCAGTGCTACCTTCGGGACAGGGGGCTACGAGCAGTACTTC	CSATFGTGGYEQYF
TRBV6-6	few	TRBJ1-1	NA	TGTGCCAGCAGGGCCGGCACTGAAGCTTTCTTT	CASRAGTEAFF
TRBV28	NA	TRBJ2-7	NA	TGTGCCAGCAGTCGCAGGGCCTCGGACGAGCAGTACTTC	CASSRRASDEQYF
TRBV27	NA	TRBJ2-1	NA	TGTGCCAGTTCATCGCCCGGGACTGTTTACAATGAGCAGTTCTTC	CASSSPGTVYNEQFF
TRBV19	NA	TRBJ2-6	NA	TGTGCCAGTAGTATCCCATCATCTGGGGCCAACGTCCTGACTTTC	CASSIPSSGANVLTF
TRBV28	NA	TRBJ2-7	NA	TGTGCCAGCAGTTCGGGCTACCGCGAAAGACCCGAGCAGTACTTC	CASSSGYRERPEQYF
TRBV12-3/TRBV12-4	many	TRBJ1-1	NA	TGTGCCAGCAGTTCCTTGGGGACTGAAGCTTTCTTT	CASSSLGTEAFF
TRBV6-5	NA	TRBJ2-2	NA	TGTGCCAGCAGTTGGATAAGCACCGGGGAGCTGTTTTTT	CASSWISTGELFF
TRBV2	NA	TRBJ2-7	NA	TGTGCCAGCAGTGAAAGCGGACAGAAGTACGAGCAGTACTTC	CASSESGQKYEQYF
TRBV28	NA	TRBJ2-5	NA	TGTGCCAGCAGTCCAGGGATTCGCGAGACCCAGTACTTC	CASSPGIRETQYF
TRBV6-5	NA	TRBJ2-3	TRBD2	TGTGCCAGCAGTTACTCTTATAGGACTAGCGGCCGCACAGATACGCAGTATTTT	CASSYSYRTSGRTDTQYF
TRBV29-1	NA	TRBJ2-1	TRBD1	TGCAGCGTTGACAGGGGGCGCGGGGATGAGCAGTTCTTC	CSVDRGRGDEQFF
TRBV12-3/TRBV12-4	many	TRBJ2-7	NA	TGTGCCAGCAGTTTAGCACGGGCAGGGCCCTACGAGCAGTACTTC	CASSLARAGPYEQYF
TRBV30	NA	TRBJ1-1	NA	TGTGCCTGGGCTCAGGTCATGAACACTGAAGCTTTCTTT	CAWAQVMNTEAFF